These 16 T cell receptor beta chains were sequenced from one sample in a study of blood T cell repertoires in COVID-19. The data were produced by immunoSEQ multiplex PCR, yet TCRdb's version contains in-frame clones alone and is incomplete. The sample yields 35,000 to 50,000 clones, roughly 83% seen once. The specimen was peripheral blood. The receptors here all came from a human donor with acute or convalescent COVID-19. The donor label of this sample is uncertain.

The chain joins TRBV5-1 to TRBJ2-6; 8 nucleotides line up with TRBD2. The germline V gene encodes CDR1 SGHRS and CDR2 YFSETQ. CDR3 length: 16 amino acids. V was pared by 2 bases and J by 0 bases, with 1 base of the junction left unmatched. In DNA form, the CDR3 reads TGCGCCAGCAGCTTCCTAGCGGGCTCTGGGGCCAACGTCCTGACTTTC. This gives the protein CASSFLAGSGANVLTF.

The rearrangement uses TRBV28 and TRBJ2-3, with 7 bases matching TRBD2. V gave up 2 bases and J gave up 0 bases; unmatched junction bases: 8. Germline-derived CDR1 and CDR2 are MDHEN and SYDVKM. CDR3 length: 17 amino acids. The CDR3 protein is CASSLEGAGVSTDTQYF. The CDR3 DNA is TGTGCCAGCAGTTTAGAAGGGGCGGGAGTGAGCACAGATACGCAGTATTTT.

V and J are TRBV19 and TRBJ2-5, with a tentative D call TRBD2 (6 bases). Germline V gives CDR1 LNHDA, CDR2 SQIVND (reference sequence). Trimming cost V 8 bases and J 1 base, with 14 bases left between them. The CDR3 length is 14 residues. CDR3 amino acids: CASGRLGGQETQYF. The CDR3 DNA follows: TGTGCCAGTGGCCGGCTCGGGGGCCAAGAGACCCAGTACTTC.

The chain recombines TRBV5-6 with TRBJ1-5, with 7 nucleotides matching TRBD1. The junction had 4 bases not matched to a gene; V was cut back by 0 bases and J by 1 base. There are 16 residues in the CDR3. Looked up from germline, CDR1 is SGHDT and CDR2 is YYEEEE. CDR3 sequence: CASSLADRVSNQPQHF. The CDR3 DNA follows: TGTGCCAGCAGCTTGGCTGACAGGGTGAGCAATCAGCCCCAGCATTTT.

V usage is TRBV2 and J usage is TRBJ1-5; TRBD1 matches 7 bases. The trim removed 4 bases at V and 4 bases at J, leaving 10 bases unmatched. The CDR3 loop spans 16 amino acids. CDR1 and CDR2 (germline): SNHLY, FYNNEI. CDR3 DNA: TGTGCCAGCAGTGGAGACAGGGTGTCTAGAAATCAGCCCCAGCATTTT. Amino acid sequence: CASSGDRVSRNQPQHF.

The chain has TRBV19 and TRBJ1-1; TRBD1 matches 7 bases. The CDR3 consists of 15 residues. CDR1 is LNHDA, CDR2 SQIVND, per germline (reference sequence). V lost 7 bases, J lost 7 bases, and 15 bases stayed unmatched. The chain's CDR3 is CASTRDRSLSLEAFF. Here the CDR3 DNA reads TGTGCCAGTACCAGGGACAGATCCCTAAGCCTTGAAGCTTTCTTT.

The V call is TRBV6-5, the J call TRBJ2-7; 7 bases are a match to TRBD1. Germline V gene data show CDR1 as MNHEY and CDR2 as SVGAGI. This CDR3 contains 16 residues. V shed 0 bases and J 4 bases; nucleotides not matched to a gene: 9. The CDR3 region has the DNA TGTGCCAGCAGTTACTCCTGGTGGCAGGGGGATTACGAGCAGTACTTC. Residues: CASSYSWWQGDYEQYF.

V usage is TRBV5-5 and J usage is TRBJ1-2; 8 bases map to TRBD1. J gave up 8 bases and V 2 bases, and 5 bases lay outside the gene matches. CDR3 size: 13 residues. Germline loops: CDR1 SGHKS, CDR2 YYEKEE (reference sequence). The CDR3 loop reads CASSFGQGWGYTF. The DNA for the CDR3 is TGTGCCAGCAGCTTCGGACAGGGCTGGGGCTACACCTTC.

The chain employs TRBV20-1 and TRBJ1-2; tentatively, D is TRBD1 (6 bases). Germline assignment: CDR1 DFQATT and CDR2 SNEGSKA (reference sequence). The CDR3 totals 11 residues. Deletions cut 5 bases from V and 6 bases from J, with 10 bases between. The CDR3 sequence is CSAHRANGYTF. The CDR3 bases are TGCAGTGCTCACAGGGCAAATGGCTACACCTTC.

The table lists this clone with a few counts. The chain combines TRBV6-6 with TRBJ1-5; D ambiguous. CDR3 size: 14 residues. Trimming removed 5 bases from V and 3 bases from J, with 11 bases in between. Germline CDR1 and CDR2: MNHNY and SVGAGI (reference sequence). The CDR3 sequence is CASSVSLFNQPQHF. As DNA, the CDR3 is TGTGCCAGCAGTGTTAGCCTTTTCAATCAGCCCCAGCATTTT.

The chain employs TRBV27 and TRBJ1-2, with D uncertain. CDR1 and CDR2 (germline): MNHEY, SMNVEV (reference sequence). V shed 5 bases and J shed 2 bases, with 18 bases lying between them. The CDR3 totals 16 residues. The CDR3, as DNA: TGTGCCAGCAGTCCCCGACGAGGATTTGACAACTATGGCTACACCTTC. It is translated as CASSPRRGFDNYGYTF.

The genes are TRBV6-1 and TRBJ2-1, with a tentative D call TRBD1 (7 bases). CDR3 length equals 16 residues. V was pared by 3 bases and J by 7 bases, with 19 bases between. Per germline, CDR1 MNHNS and CDR2 SASEGT. The CDR3 protein is CASSDAIRGDLNEQFF. The CDR3 nucleotides are TGTGCCAGCAGTGACGCTATCAGGGGGGATTTGAATGAGCAGTTCTTC.

V is TRBV10-3 and J is TRBJ2-5; 8 bases line up with TRBD1. Looked up from germline, CDR1 is ENHRY and CDR2 is SYGVKD. The V segment lost 6 bases and the J segment 5 bases; nucleotides outside the gene matches: 5. The CDR3 is made up of 13 amino acids. The CDR3 region is CAISQGARETQYF. As DNA, the CDR3 is TGTGCCATCAGCCAGGGGGCGCGGGAGACCCAGTACTTC.

V usage is TRBV6-2 or TRBV6-3 and J usage is TRBJ1-6; 7 bases match TRBD1. This CDR3 spans 14 amino acids. The germline CDR1 and CDR2 sequences are MNHEY and SVGEGT. V dropped 5 bases and J dropped 10; count of bases not matched to a gene: 8. Here the CDR3 reads CASSRQGTWSPLHF. CDR3 DNA sequence: TGTGCCAGCAGTCGACAGGGCACATGGTCACCCCTCCACTTT.

The chain's CDR3 is CASTLQETQYF. For the CDR3, the DNA is TGTGCCAGCACCCTACAAGAGACCCAGTACTTC. This rearrangement joins TRBV3-1 (or the pseudogene TRBV3-2) to TRBJ2-5; D call uncertain. This CDR3 is built from 11 residues. Germline lookup yields CDR1 LGHDT and CDR2 YNNKEL (reference sequence). Between the trimmed V and J ends, which lost 7 bases and 2 bases, there was a span of 5 bases.

The gene calls are TRBV9 and TRBJ2-2; D uncertain. CDR1 is SGDLS and CDR2 is YYNGEE in the germline V gene. Trimming cost V 3 bases and J 0 bases, with 3 bases left between them. This CDR3 has 13 amino acids. CDR3 sequence: CASSGANTGELFF. The DNA for the CDR3 is TGTGCCAGCAGCGGCGCGAACACCGGGGAGCTGTTTTTT. The variable domain in full, with the rest retrieved from reference TRBV9 and TRBJ2-2, is DSGVTQTPKHLITATGQRVTLRCSPRSGDLSVYWYQQSLDQGLQFLIQYYNGEERAKGNILERFSAQQFPDLHSELNLSSLELGDSALYFCASSGANTGELFFGEGSRLTVL.